What follows are 21 T cell receptor beta chains derived from one specimen sequenced in a study of CD8 T cells in ankylosing spondylitis. MiXCR was run by TCRdb on the 5' RACE reads, yielding one entry per CDR3 protein. Seen here are under 15,000 distinct CDR3 sequences, 2.8% observed once, and the top ten hold 8.5% to 9.5%. Sequencing used blood, either unsorted or a sorted T cell fraction (not recorded which). The receptors stem from a male donor with ankylosing spondylitis or in good health (not recorded which).

In this sample, this clonotype turned up many times. The CDR3 nucleotides read TGTGCCAGCAGCGTAGAGGGCGACGGTAGCACAGATACGCAGTATTTT. Its protein product is CASSVEGDGSTDTQYF. The chain employs TRBV9 and TRBJ2-3; unclear D gene. Germline lookup yields CDR1 SGDLS and CDR2 YYNGEE. The CDR3 is made up of 16 amino acids. V lost 0 bases and J 0 bases, leaving 11 bases between the germline ends.

Many counts were recorded for this clonotype. The chain carries TRBV9 and TRBJ1-1, with 10 bases that match TRBD1. V shed 3 bases, J shed 6 bases, and the junction held 14 bases outside the gene matches. The CDR3 has 17 amino acids. Germline CDR1 reads SGDLS; CDR2 reads YYNGEE. The CDR3 sequence is CASSDPGQGSPGAEAFF. In nucleotides, the CDR3 is TGTGCCAGCAGCGACCCGGGACAGGGGTCCCCGGGGGCTGAAGCTTTCTTT.

The sample holds many counts of this clonotype. The chain couples TRBV9 to TRBJ2-3; possibly TRBD1 or TRBD2 for D (6 bases each). The CDR3 loop spans 15 amino acids. Germline values: CDR1 SGDLS, CDR2 YYNGEE. Trimming removed 1 base at V and 5 bases at J, with 14 bases between. CDR3 nucleotides: TGTGCCAGCAGCGTACGCGGGACAAACGAAGATACGCAGTATTTT. It encodes CASSVRGTNEDTQYF.

At least ten counts were recorded for this clonotype. This chain links TRBV9 with TRBJ2-7; 7 bases fit TRBD1. The CDR3 has 16 amino acids. The germline V gene encodes CDR1 SGDLS and CDR2 YYNGEE. The ends lost 2 bases at V and 4 bases at J; junction bases unmatched: 12. The chain's CDR3 is CASSVGHRGGLYEQYF. Here the CDR3 DNA reads TGTGCCAGCAGCGTGGGCCACAGGGGTGGCCTTTACGAGCAGTACTTC.

This clonotype appeared many times. V gene TRBV9 combines with J gene TRBJ1-6, with TRBD1 matching over 10 bases. In germline, CDR1 is SGDLS, CDR2 YYNGEE. The junction had 9 bases not matched to a gene; V was cut back by 2 bases and J by 7 bases. The CDR3 has 17 residues. CDR3 in DNA: TGTGCCAGCAGCGTTTCACCGGGACAGGGGTTCAATTCACCCCTCCACTTT. This sequence encodes CASSVSPGQGFNSPLHF.

This clonotype was observed at least ten times. The J gene is TRBJ2-3, the V gene TRBV9, with D unresolved. The CDR3 is made up of 15 amino acids. V was cut by 4 bases and J by 5 bases, with 17 bases left in between. Germline assignment: CDR1 SGDLS and CDR2 YYNGEE. CDR3 protein: CASSPGNQIGDTQYF. The CDR3 nucleotides read TGTGCCAGCAGCCCTGGGAACCAAATCGGAGATACGCAGTATTTT.

In its sample, this clonotype was seen many times. The chain has TRBV9 and TRBJ1-1, with a tentative D call TRBD1 (5 bases). The CDR3 extends over 16 amino acids. Deletions cut 0 bases from V and 3 bases from J, with 15 bases between. The germline V gene has CDR1 SGDLS and CDR2 YYNGEE. The CDR3 reads CASSVARAGRHTEAFF. The CDR3 region has the DNA TGTGCCAGCAGCGTAGCTCGGGCAGGGCGGCACACTGAAGCTTTCTTT.

This clonotype appeared many times. The chain recombines TRBV9 with TRBJ2-7; no clear D gene. Germline CDR1 reads SGDLS; CDR2 reads YYNGEE. The CDR3 is 15 amino acids. Trimming took 0 bases from V and 1 from J, leaving 11 bases between them. CDR3 amino acids: CASSVGGTYSYEQYF. CDR3 coding DNA: TGTGCCAGCAGCGTAGGAGGTACTTATTCCTACGAGCAGTACTTC.

This clonotype was counted ten times or more. This chain connects TRBV9 to TRBJ1-3; 8 nucleotides agree with TRBD1. This CDR3 is 17 amino acids long. V lost 3 bases to trimming and J lost 0 bases; unmatched junction nucleotides: 8. Germline CDR1 SGDLS, CDR2 YYNGEE. For the CDR3, the DNA is TGTGCCAGCAGCGGAACGCCGGGACAGGACTCTGGAAACACCATATATTTT. Its protein is CASSGTPGQDSGNTIYF.

This clonotype is medium-sized. The chain uses TRBV9 and TRBJ2-3; the match to TRBD2 covers 16 bases. Per germline, CDR1 SGDLS and CDR2 YYNGEE. After removal of 1 base from V and 4 bases from J, the junction contained 12 bases not matched to a gene. This CDR3 has 20 amino acids. This chain's CDR3 is CASSVISPGTSGRGPDTQYF. The DNA of the CDR3 is TGTGCCAGCAGCGTAATAAGCCCCGGGACTAGCGGGAGGGGGCCAGATACGCAGTATTTT.

In this sample, this clonotype turned up many times. The chain combines TRBV9 with TRBJ2-5; no reliable D call. This CDR3 has 12 residues. The germline gives CDR1 SGDLS, CDR2 YYNGEE. The V gene lost 0 bases and the J gene lost 7 bases, with 7 bases spanning the gap. This CDR3 reads CASSVDLGTQYF. CDR3 sequence (DNA): TGTGCCAGCAGCGTAGATCTGGGGACCCAGTACTTC.

This clonotype was observed at least ten times. The chain combines TRBV9 with TRBJ1-1, with 9 bases that match TRBD1. The CDR3 sequence is 15 residues long. Per germline, CDR1 SGDLS and CDR2 YYNGEE. The V segment lost 3 bases and the J segment 6 bases; nucleotides outside the gene matches: 9. In DNA form, the CDR3 reads TGTGCCAGCAGCGCTTCCGGGACAGGGATACCTGAAGCTTTCTTT. Protein sequence: CASSASGTGIPEAFF.

This clonotype showed up many times. The V call is TRBV9, the J call TRBJ2-1; D perhaps matches TRBD1 (6 bases). This CDR3 contains 20 residues. Germline V gene lookup returns CDR1 SGDLS and CDR2 YYNGEE. The V gene lost 4 bases and the J gene lost 0 bases, with 26 bases spanning the gap. The DNA for the CDR3 is TGTGCCAGCAGCCCCAGGGCAGGGGTAGGGGTGGGAAGCTCCTACAATGAGCAGTTCTTC. Translating it yields CASSPRAGVGVGSSYNEQFF.

The table lists this clonotype with many counts. The CDR3 DNA follows: TGTGCCAGCAGCCTCCCTCCGGATGCGAACACCGGGGAGCTGTTTTTT. It translates to CASSLPPDANTGELFF. This chain joins TRBV9 and TRBJ2-2; D unresolved. CDR3 length: 16 amino acids. The germline V and J ends were trimmed by 4 bases and 0 bases, with 13 bases remaining between them. CDR1 and CDR2 from the germline V gene are SGDLS and YYNGEE.

This clonotype was picked up many times. The chain recombines TRBV9 with TRBJ1-2, with 8 bases lining up with TRBD1. Germline lookup yields CDR1 SGDLS and CDR2 YYNGEE. CDR3 length equals 15 residues. V trimming: 4 bases; J trimming: 3 bases; junction bases outside the gene matches: 8. CDR3 residues: CASSSRDRLYYGYTF. DNA for the CDR3: TGTGCCAGCAGCTCTCGGGACAGGCTGTACTATGGCTACACCTTC. The full variable domain, completed using reference TRBV9 and TRBJ1-2, is DSGVTQTPKHLITATGQRVTLRCSPRSGDLSVYWYQQSLDQGLQFLIQYYNGEERAKGNILERFSAQQFPDLHSELNLSSLELGDSALYFCASSSRDRLYYGYTFGSGTRLTVV.

This clonotype was counted ten times or more. V usage is TRBV9 and J usage is TRBJ2-7; the D is unclear. Germline V gives CDR1 SGDLS, CDR2 YYNGEE. Trimming stripped 0 bases from V and 7 bases from J, with 14 bases between. The CDR3 is 14 residues long. The CDR3 DNA sequence: TGTGCCAGCAGCGTAGGCCTGAATTGGCCGGAGCAGTACTTC. This encodes CASSVGLNWPEQYF. Combining the CDR3 with reference TRBV9 and TRBJ2-7 gives the whole variable domain DSGVTQTPKHLITATGQRVTLRCSPRSGDLSVYWYQQSLDQGLQFLIQYYNGEERAKGNILERFSAQQFPDLHSELNLSSLELGDSALYFCASSVGLNWPEQYFGPGTRLTVT.

The chain uses TRBV9 and TRBJ1-2; possible D gene TRBD1, 5 bases. The CDR3 loop spans 15 amino acids. Germline lookup yields CDR1 SGDLS and CDR2 YYNGEE. Trimming cost V 0 bases and J 4 bases, with 13 bases left between them. The CDR3 coding sequence is TGTGCCAGCAGCGTAGACACGAGACAGACCTATGGCTACACCTTC. As protein: CASSVDTRQTYGYTF.

This clonotype was counted many times. The V gene is TRBV9, the J gene TRBJ2-1; possibly TRBD2 for D (7 bases). CDR1 and CDR2 (germline): SGDLS, YYNGEE. Trimming stripped 4 bases from V and 5 bases from J, with 13 bases between. This CDR3 region has 14 residues. The CDR3 protein is CASSFRGAHNEQFF. DNA of the CDR3: TGTGCCAGCAGCTTTCGGGGGGCCCACAATGAGCAGTTCTTC. Filled out from reference TRBV9 and TRBJ2-1, the complete variable domain reads DSGVTQTPKHLITATGQRVTLRCSPRSGDLSVYWYQQSLDQGLQFLIQYYNGEERAKGNILERFSAQQFPDLHSELNLSSLELGDSALYFCASSFRGAHNEQFFGPGTRLTVL.

This clonotype appeared many times. The rearrangement uses TRBV9 and TRBJ2-1, with a tentative D call TRBD1 (6 bases). CDR3 size: 13 residues. In germline, CDR1 is SGDLS, CDR2 YYNGEE. Trimming shortened V by 3 bases and J by 9 bases, and 13 bases separated the two germline ends. CDR3 DNA: TGTGCCAGCAGCGCCGTACTAGGGGGTGAGCAGTTCTTC. The encoded protein is CASSAVLGGEQFF.

This clonotype was observed at least ten times. The chain is built from TRBV9 and TRBJ2-5, with TRBD1 identical over 8 bases. V gave up 4 bases and J gave up 5 bases; unmatched junction bases: 7. Germline loops: CDR1 SGDLS, CDR2 YYNGEE. The CDR3 consists of 14 residues. CDR3 residues: CASSLSGGRETQYF. In DNA form, the CDR3 reads TGTGCCAGCAGCCTATCAGGGGGCCGGGAGACCCAGTACTTC.

This clonotype was seen ten or more times. The chain has TRBV9 and TRBJ2-5; 9 nucleotides agree with TRBD2. Germline V gene lookup returns CDR1 SGDLS and CDR2 YYNGEE. V lost 4 bases and J lost 13; bases outside the gene matches: 8. The CDR3 runs to 12 residues. The CDR3 coding sequence is TGTGCCAGCAGCAGAAGCGGGGGGCTATTGTACTTC. Translation: CASSRSGGLLYF.